The rows below give T cell receptor beta chains drawn from one sample of a study of blood T cells in healthy people across ages. TCRdb used MiXCR to reprocess the 5' RACE reads, holding one entry per CDR3 protein. The data hold just under 900,000 distinct CDR3 sequences, with 29% observed a single time. The specimen was blood. Receptors originate from a woman of 80 years or more in good health. CDR3s include the opening cysteine and the closing phenylalanine or tryptophan. D genes are given only for firm matches. Some rows mark clone size as missing; the rest say once, few, many or name a class of expanded clone.

TRBV7-9	TRBJ2-5	NA	many	CASSFLDIQETQYF	TGTGCCAGCAGCTTCCTAGACATCCAAGAGACCCAGTACTTC
TRBV6-2/TRBV6-3	TRBJ2-1	TRBD2	many	CASSQLAGGPSEQFF	TGTGCCAGCAGCCAACTAGCGGGGGGGCCGAGTGAGCAGTTCTTC
TRBV7-2	TRBJ2-1	TRBD1	many	CASSPGTGYRSEQFF	TGTGCCAGCAGCCCAGGGACAGGGTATAGGAGCGAGCAGTTCTTC
TRBV12-3/TRBV12-4	TRBJ1-1	NA	NA	CASSLGWGRKNTEAFF	TGTGCCAGCAGTTTAGGATGGGGCAGAAAGAACACTGAAGCTTTCTTT
TRBV12-3/TRBV12-4	TRBJ1-1	NA	NA	CASSVGGNEAFF	TGTGCCAGCAGTGTTGGAGGTAATGAAGCTTTCTTT
TRBV6-5	TRBJ2-3	NA	many	CASGKGRGGIDTQYF	TGTGCCAGCGGGAAGGGCAGGGGAGGAATAGATACGCAGTATTTT
TRBV20-1	TRBJ2-3	NA	many	CSARSPTTDTQYF	TGCAGTGCTAGATCACCGACAACAGATACGCAGTATTTT
TRBV9	TRBJ2-7	NA	NA	CASSATGTNTYEQYF	TGTGCCAGCAGCGCTACCGGGACGAACACCTACGAGCAGTACTTC
TRBV21-1	TRBJ2-7	NA	NA	CASSKAGQGNNYEQYF	TGTGCCAGCAGCAAAGCGGGTCAGGGGAATAACTACGAGCAGTACTTC
TRBV20-1	TRBJ2-7	NA	many	CSARALQGTYEQYF	TGCAGTGCTAGAGCCCTACAGGGCACCTACGAGCAGTACTTC
TRBV20-1	TRBJ2-1	TRBD2	many	CSAMTSSYNEQFF	TGCAGTGCCATGACTAGCTCATACAATGAGCAGTTCTTC
TRBV5-6	TRBJ2-1	NA	NA	CASSLGYQETQFF	TGTGCCAGCAGCTTGGGATACCAAGAGACCCAGTTCTTC
TRBV12-3/TRBV12-4	TRBJ2-5	TRBD2	many	CASSQAGGVETQYF	TGTGCCAGCAGTCAAGCGGGGGGGGTGGAGACCCAGTACTTC
TRBV11-2	TRBJ2-2	TRBD2	few	CASSETSGAGELFF	TGTGCCAGCAGCGAGACTAGCGGGGCCGGGGAGCTGTTTTTT
TRBV6-2/TRBV6-3	TRBJ2-3	TRBD2	few	CASTRGDTDTQYF	TGTGCCAGCACCCGGGGGGACACAGATACGCAGTATTTT
TRBV7-9	TRBJ2-1	NA	many	CASSSWDEQFF	TGTGCCAGCAGCTCTTGGGATGAGCAGTTCTTC
TRBV4-1	TRBJ1-4	NA	NA	CASSWDGGREKLFF	TGCGCCAGCAGTTGGGACGGTGGCCGGGAAAAACTGTTTTTT
TRBV20-1	TRBJ2-1	NA	many	CSAQIQGFYNEQFF	TGCAGTGCGCAAATACAGGGATTCTACAATGAGCAGTTCTTC
TRBV7-2	TRBJ2-5	TRBD1	NA	CASSLRPNRGHQETQYF	TGTGCCAGCAGCTTACGACCTAACAGGGGGCACCAAGAGACCCAGTACTTC
TRBV3-1	TRBJ2-1	NA	few	CAGSQETGSSSYNEQFF	TGTGCCGGCAGCCAAGAGACAGGCTCGAGCTCCTACAATGAGCAGTTCTTC
TRBV29-1	TRBJ2-5	TRBD2	many	CSGKGRLAGGGETQYF	TGCAGCGGGAAAGGAAGACTAGCGGGGGGAGGAGAGACCCAGTACTTC
TRBV20-1	TRBJ1-1	TRBD1	many	CSASGQGNTEAFF	TGCAGTGCGAGTGGACAGGGGAACACTGAAGCTTTCTTT
TRBV20-1	TRBJ1-3	NA	few	CSASDGLSGNTIYF	TGCAGTGCATCTGACGGTCTCTCTGGAAACACCATATATTTT
TRBV3-1	TRBJ2-5	TRBD2	NA	CASSPPRGGASETQYF	TGTGCCAGCAGCCCCCCTCGCGGGGGGGCCTCAGAGACCCAGTACTTC
TRBV6-5	TRBJ1-6	NA	many	CASSYSGQRNNSPLHF	TGTGCCAGCAGTTACTCGGGGCAACGAAATAATTCACCCCTCCACTTT
TRBV4-2	TRBJ2-3	NA	many	CASSQDGRTDTQYF	TGCGCCAGCAGCCAAGATGGCAGAACAGATACGCAGTATTTT
TRBV7-2	TRBJ2-4	TRBD2	many	CASSASGGEVIQYF	TGTGCCAGCAGCGCTAGCGGGGGCGAGGTCATTCAGTACTTC
TRBV20-1	TRBJ2-1	TRBD2	once	CSATGTSGRFSYNEQFF	TGCAGTGCGACCGGGACTAGCGGGAGGTTTTCCTACAATGAGCAGTTCTTC
TRBV20-1	TRBJ2-1	NA	once	CSVALAYNEQFF	TGCAGTGTCGCGTTGGCCTACAATGAGCAGTTCTTC
TRBV14	TRBJ2-7	NA	many	CASSRTGLDEQYF	TGTGCCAGCAGCCGCACAGGATTGGACGAGCAGTACTTC
TRBV7-2	TRBJ2-7	NA	NA	CASSLFGPEQYF	TGTGCCAGCAGCTTATTTGGGCCCGAGCAGTACTTC
TRBV4-1	TRBJ2-3	TRBD2	NA	CASSHPSGGKKDTQYF	TGCGCCAGCAGCCATCCGAGCGGGGGAAAGAAAGATACGCAGTATTTT
TRBV11-2	TRBJ1-1	NA	many	CASSWGSMNTEAFF	TGTGCCAGCAGCTGGGGATCTATGAACACTGAAGCTTTCTTT
TRBV4-3	TRBJ2-2	NA	few	CASSQRGFTGELFF	TGCGCCAGCAGCCAACGGGGGTTCACCGGGGAGCTGTTTTTT
TRBV7-9	TRBJ1-2	NA	few	CASSLDTEGGYTF	TGTGCCAGCAGCTTAGATACGGAAGGTGGCTACACCTTC
TRBV3-1	TRBJ2-1	TRBD2	many	CASSPKTGTSDKNEQFF	TGTGCCAGCAGCCCGAAAACCGGGACTAGCGATAAGAATGAGCAGTTCTTC
TRBV20-1	TRBJ2-1	NA	many	CSAREASSSYNEQFF	TGCAGTGCTAGAGAAGCGAGTAGCTCCTACAATGAGCAGTTCTTC
TRBV12-3/TRBV12-4	TRBJ1-1	TRBD1	NA	CASRDRGPYTEAFF	TGTGCCAGCAGGGACAGGGGGCCCTACACTGAAGCTTTCTTT
TRBV6-5	TRBJ2-5	NA	NA	CAGSYSSPFPETQYF	TGTGCCGGCAGTTACTCTAGTCCCTTCCCTGAGACCCAGTACTTC
TRBV28	TRBJ1-6	NA	NA	CASSSLGSPLHF	TGTGCCAGCAGTTCGTTAGGATCACCCCTCCACTTT
TRBV2	TRBJ2-3	NA	NA	CARAGSGSTDTQYF	TGTGCCAGGGCGGGGAGCGGTAGCACAGATACGCAGTATTTT
TRBV20-1	TRBJ1-1	TRBD1	NA	CSARDIGQGGIWAEAFF	TGCAGTGCTAGAGATATAGGACAGGGAGGAATTTGGGCTGAAGCTTTCTTT
TRBV28	TRBJ2-7	NA	many	CASSLRQPYEQYF	TGTGCCAGCAGTTTACGGCAACCCTACGAGCAGTACTTC
TRBV7-2	TRBJ2-1	TRBD2	many	CASSWGGVGSYNEQFF	TGTGCCAGCAGCTGGGGGGGGGTCGGGTCCTACAATGAGCAGTTCTTC
TRBV5-6	TRBJ1-2	TRBD1	many	CASMGLTGLYGYTF	TGTGCCAGCATGGGTCTGACAGGGCTCTATGGCTACACCTTC
TRBV15	TRBJ1-2	NA	few	CATSDQHYGHTF	TGTGCCACCAGCGACCAGCACTATGGCCACACCTTC
TRBV6-5	TRBJ1-2	TRBD1	few	CASRTGGEGGYTF	TGTGCCAGCAGGACAGGGGGCGAAGGAGGCTACACCTTC
TRBV12-3/TRBV12-4	TRBJ2-5	NA	NA	CGSSLEGGALVVQYF	TGTGGCAGCAGTCTGGAGGGGGGAGCCCTCGTTGTCCAGTACTTC
TRBV2	TRBJ1-5	NA	NA	CASRLEQNSNRPQHF	TGTGCCAGCAGATTAGAACAGAACAGCAATCGGCCCCAGCATTTT
TRBV9	TRBJ2-2	NA	NA	CASSPRTGNTGKLFF	TGTGCCAGCAGCCCCCGGACGGGAAACACCGGGAAGCTGTTTTTT
TRBV29-1	TRBJ2-1	NA	many	CSVGPMGPGSNEQFF	TGCAGCGTTGGCCCCATGGGACCGGGTAGCAATGAGCAGTTCTTC
TRBV3-1	TRBJ2-1	TRBD2	NA	CASSHSGSDEQFF	TGTGCCAGCAGCCATAGCGGGAGTGATGAGCAGTTCTTC
TRBV7-9	TRBJ1-4	NA	many	CASSGPDLEKLFF	TGTGCCAGCAGCGGGCCGGATCTTGAAAAACTGTTTTTT
TRBV14	TRBJ1-5	TRBD1	few	CASSKTGTGNQPQHF	TGTGCCAGCAGCAAGACAGGGACGGGGAATCAGCCCCAGCATTTT